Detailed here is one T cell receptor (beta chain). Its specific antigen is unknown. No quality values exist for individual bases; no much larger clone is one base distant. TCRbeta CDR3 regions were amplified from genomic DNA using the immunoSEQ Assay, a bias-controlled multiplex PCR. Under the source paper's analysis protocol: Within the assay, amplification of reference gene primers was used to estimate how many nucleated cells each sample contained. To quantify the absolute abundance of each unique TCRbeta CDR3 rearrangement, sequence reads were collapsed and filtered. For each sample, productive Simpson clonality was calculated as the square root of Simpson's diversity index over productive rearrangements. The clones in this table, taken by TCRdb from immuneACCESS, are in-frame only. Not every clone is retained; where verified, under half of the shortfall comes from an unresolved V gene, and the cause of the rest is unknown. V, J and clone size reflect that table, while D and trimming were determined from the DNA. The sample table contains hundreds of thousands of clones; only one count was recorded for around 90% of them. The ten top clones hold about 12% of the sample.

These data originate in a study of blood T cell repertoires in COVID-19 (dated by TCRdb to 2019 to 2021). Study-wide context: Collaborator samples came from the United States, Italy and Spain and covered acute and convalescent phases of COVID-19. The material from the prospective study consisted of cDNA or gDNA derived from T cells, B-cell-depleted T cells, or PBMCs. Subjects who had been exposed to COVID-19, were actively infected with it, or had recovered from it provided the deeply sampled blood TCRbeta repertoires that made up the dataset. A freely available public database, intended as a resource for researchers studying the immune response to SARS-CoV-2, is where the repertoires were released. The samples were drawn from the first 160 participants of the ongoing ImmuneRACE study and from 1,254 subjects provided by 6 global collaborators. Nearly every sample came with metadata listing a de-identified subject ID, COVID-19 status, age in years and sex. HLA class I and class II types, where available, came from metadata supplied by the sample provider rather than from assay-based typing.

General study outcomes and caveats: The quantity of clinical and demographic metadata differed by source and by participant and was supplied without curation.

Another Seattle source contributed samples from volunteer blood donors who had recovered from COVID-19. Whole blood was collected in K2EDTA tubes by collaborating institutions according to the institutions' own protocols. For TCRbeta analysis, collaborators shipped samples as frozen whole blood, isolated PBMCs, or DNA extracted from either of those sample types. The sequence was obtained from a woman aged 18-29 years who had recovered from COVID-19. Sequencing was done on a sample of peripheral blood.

Here the CDR3 is given as CASSFLAPSSYNEQFF. The base sequence is TGTGCCAGCAGTTTCTTAGCGCCTAGCTCCTACAATGAGCAGTTCTTC. The rearranged chain carries TRBV27 and TRBJ2-1, and possibly TRBD2, on 5 matching bases. Including cysteine and phenylalanine, the CDR3 has 16 amino acids. This entry keeps only the CDR3 DNA: 48 bases, framed from base 1. V sheds 3 bases and J sheds 0 bases, leaving 12 bases between their ends. As encoded in the germline V gene (reference sequence), CDR1 is MNHEY while CDR2 is SMNVEV.